This T cell receptor beta chain originates from a study of graft-versus-host responses after intestinal transplantation. Profiled with immunoSEQ multiplex PCR; TCRdb holds only in-frame clones, not every one. The sample holds more than 85,000 clones, 93% seen once. With regard to this clone: Its antigen remains unknown.

Germline V gives CDR1 SGHRS, CDR2 YFSETQ. The CDR3 extends over 15 amino acids. V was shortened by 4 bases and J by 5 bases, with 18 bases between the two germline ends. Points from the study as a whole: GvH clone levels peaked in circulation, and this peak was associated with early post-transplant HvG declines.

The chain employs TRBV5-1 and TRBJ2-5, with D maybe TRBD2 (6 bases). The TCR comes from a human donor who received an intestinal transplant. The source was unstimulated CD8+ T cells sorted from spleen or lymph node cells, collected before intestinal transplant. The CDR3 loop is CASSVAGGPTETQYF. In nucleotides, the CDR3 is TGCGCCAGCAGCGTAGCCGGAGGGCCCACCGAGACCCAGTACTTC. The full variable domain, completed using reference TRBV5-1 and TRBJ2-5, is KAGVTQTPRYLIKTRGQQVTLSCSPISGHRSVSWYQQTPGQGLQFLFEYFSETQRNKGNFPGRFSGRQFSNSRSEMNVSTLELGDSALYLCASSVAGGPTETQYFGPGTRLLVL.